This is a list of T cell receptor beta chains from one sample in a study of identical twins. TCRdb reprocessed the 5' RACE reads with MiXCR, giving one entry per CDR3 protein. This sample carries 500,000 to 600,000 distinct CDR3 sequences, under 25% of them seen once, and the ten largest clones take approximately 0.95%. This sample was shared with a second study, whose subject was T cells expressing NK-cell markers.

Sequencing input: CD4+ T cells sorted from blood. The receptor source for this set is a woman in her late teens or twenties in good health. Each CDR3 is given with its conserved first and last residue.

v_call	j_call	cdr3_aa
TRBV15	TRBJ1-6	CATSRAAGGESPLHF
TRBV7-3	TRBJ2-5	CASSTKGIETQHF
TRBV5-1	TRBJ2-1	CASTGLAGYNEQFF
TRBV5-1	TRBJ1-2	CASSSGRPERGYTF
TRBV20-1	TRBJ2-3	CSASSLSTDTQYF
TRBV12-3/TRBV12-4	TRBJ2-3	CASEPTGGTDTQYF
TRBV6-5	TRBJ2-5	CASRKTQYF
TRBV5-1	TRBJ2-3	CASSEGTGAGTTDTQYF
TRBV20-1	TRBJ1-1	CSAGRQDTEAFF
TRBV5-1	TRBJ2-5	CASSSGLAGIEPQYF
TRBV20-1	TRBJ1-2	CSANHFPQGKGYGYTF
TRBV3-1	TRBJ1-1	CASSQNRGNGKNTEAFF
TRBV5-1	TRBJ2-7	CASSLVPNRESQQYF
TRBV20-1	TRBJ2-1	CSASAWEDEQFF
TRBV11-2	TRBJ2-3	CASSLERRVLSTDTQYF
TRBV3-1	TRBJ2-2	CASSQDRLTNTGELFF
TRBV7-8	TRBJ2-1	CASSLGSGTVYNEQFF
TRBV10-3	TRBJ2-1	CAISDRAEQFF
TRBV20-1	TRBJ2-3	CSGSGTPYTDTQYF